What follows describes a single T cell receptor beta chain. Its antigen is currently unknown. TCRdb keeps only in-frame clones here, not all; method: immunoSEQ multiplex PCR. Of under 1 million clones in the sample, nearly 95% were seen once. Germline V CDR1 and CDR2: ENHRY, SYGVKD. The germline V and J ends were trimmed by 2 bases and 6 bases, with 6 bases remaining between them. This CDR3 contains 12 residues. It was CD45RO-negative cells, positively selected for CCR7, that made up naive CD8 cells, with terminally differentiated effector memory CD45RA+ cells excluded. This sample was taken from a study of shared clonotypes between healthy human individuals. Overall study results and limits: Only blood samples were collected, and tissue repertoires likely differ.

The chain employs TRBV10-3 and TRBJ2-3, with a tentative D call TRBD2 (6 bases). The clonotype originates from a man younger than 40 in good health. The sequenced material came from naive CD8+ T cells sorted from blood. CDR3 coding DNA: TGTGCCATCAGTGAGGGGAGGGATACGCAGTATTTT. The encoded protein is CAISEGRDTQYF.